This note documents a single TCR beta chain sequence. This clonotype was recorded at least ten times. The antigen this receptor binds is unknown. Per-nucleotide qualities are absent, and no much larger clonotype sits a single base away. The CDR3 sequence holds 12 residues, the cysteine and phenylalanine included. The sequence is cut down to CDR3 DNA, 36 bases in frame from base 1. Cut back by 4 bases and 2 bases, the V and J ends lie 7 bases apart. As encoded in the germline V gene (reference sequence), CDR1 is DFQATT while CDR2 is SNEGSKA. In light of the paper, this sample's treatment or condition label describes: allogeneic hematopoietic cell transplantation with graft depleted of TCRalphabeta T cells and CD19 B cells. The transplant recipients were children given TCRalphabeta/CD19-depleted allogeneic hematopoietic cell grafts. Library preparation used PCR. For sequencing, an Illumina HiSeq 2500 was employed. Molecular barcoding was employed in the preparation of TCR libraries, with unique molecular identifiers being used to normalize TCRbeta repertoire quantification. TCRdb trimmed the raw reads at Q25, called clones with MiXCR and kept productive beta chains. Each record represents a unique CDR3 protein, reported with the most common genes and DNA among its rows. The sample table records 300,000 to 350,000 distinct CDR3 sequences; around 15% of these occur just once. The ten largest clones take up just over 40% of the sample.

This specimen belongs to a study of T-cell reconstitution after alpha-beta-depleted transplantation in children (dated by TCRdb to 2016 to 2017). A note on the overall study: Using TCR repertoire profiling, the study followed T-cell immune reconstitution in a quantitative way in children after TCRalphabeta/CD19-depleted allogeneic hematopoietic cell transplantation.

Summary of the overall study and its limitations: The apparently early alphabetaT-cell count recovery about two months after transplant was reportedly dependent on only several hundred rapidly expanded clones derived from non-depleted graft cells. Over subsequent months, a decline in hyperexpanded clone frequencies was noted, and after one year, T-cell counts and TCRbeta diversity were mostly ascribed to newly produced T cells. In some patients, the high TCRbeta diversity seen at day 60 was put down to recipient T cells and intrathymic progenitors that had survived conditioning.

The input for sequencing was PBMCs, mostly from graft donor cells, taken 360 days after TCRalphabeta/CD19-depleted stem cell transplant. This chain joins TRBV20-1 to TRBJ2-3; TRBD1 is a weak D gene call, 5 bases matching. The clonotype was recovered from a male patient aged 2 to 10 who had a stem cell transplant for acute lymphoblastic leukemia, so the T cells may come from the graft donor. The CDR3 sequence is CSAMTATDTQYF. The bases are TGCAGTGCTATGACAGCCACAGATACGCAGTATTTT.